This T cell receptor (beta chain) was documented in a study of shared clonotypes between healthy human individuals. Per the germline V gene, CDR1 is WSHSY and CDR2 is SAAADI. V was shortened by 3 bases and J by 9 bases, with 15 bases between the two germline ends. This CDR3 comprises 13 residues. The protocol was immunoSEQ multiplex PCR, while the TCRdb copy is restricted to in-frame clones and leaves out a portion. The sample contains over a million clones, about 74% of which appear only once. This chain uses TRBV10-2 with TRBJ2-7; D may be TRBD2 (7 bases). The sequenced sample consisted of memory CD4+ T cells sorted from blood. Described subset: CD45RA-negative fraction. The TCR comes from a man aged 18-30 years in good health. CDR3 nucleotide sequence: TGCGCCAGCAGTGAACAGGGAGGGGCGGGGCAGTACTTC. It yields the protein CASSEQGGAGQYF.